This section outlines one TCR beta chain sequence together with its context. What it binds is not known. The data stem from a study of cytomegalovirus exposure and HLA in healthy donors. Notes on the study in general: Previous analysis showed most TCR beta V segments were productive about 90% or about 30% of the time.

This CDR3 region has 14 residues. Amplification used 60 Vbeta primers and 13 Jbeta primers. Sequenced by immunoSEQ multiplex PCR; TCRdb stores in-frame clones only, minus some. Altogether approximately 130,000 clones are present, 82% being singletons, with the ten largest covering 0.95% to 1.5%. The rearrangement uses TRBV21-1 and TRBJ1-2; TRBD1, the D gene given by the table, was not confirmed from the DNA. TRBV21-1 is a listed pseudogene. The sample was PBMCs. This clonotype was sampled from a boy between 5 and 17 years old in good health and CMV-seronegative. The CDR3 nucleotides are TGTGCCAGCAGCAACGGGCAGGGTGACTATGGCTACACCTTC. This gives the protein CASSNGQGDYGYTF.